The present TCR beta chain was sequenced within a study of vaccination and CD4 T cells after COVID-19. Points from the study as a whole: Median SARS-CoV-2-reactive clonotype numbers went from 21 to 38; this increase was not significant. Spike mono-reactive status applied to 304 of 307 vaccine-specific clones in convalescent patients.

Of note for this clonotype: Antigen: not known.

Treatment here: roughly 10-day PBMC culture with coronavirus spike peptide pools or control peptides (ViraFEST assay). With the Oncomine TCR Beta short-read assay, DNA from cultured CD4+ T cells was sequenced. TCRdb redid the calling of the PCR reads with MiXCR, one entry per CDR3 protein. This sample yields some 18,000 distinct CDR3 sequences, of which around 80% are seen a single time; around 17% belongs to the top ten. With V trimmed by 7 bases and J by 5 bases, 5 bases remained unmatched. This CDR3 spans 13 amino acids. Germline values: CDR1 MNHNS, CDR2 SASEGT. The source of this sequence is a human donor who received a COVID-19 vaccine. This chain joins TRBV6-1 and TRBJ2-3; 8 positions match TRBD2. Sequencing was performed on CD4+ T cells from blood, cultured in vitro, taken after SARS-CoV-2 vaccination. The CDR3 sequence: CASTRGAEDTQYF. The DNA for the CDR3 is TGTGCCAGCACGCGGGGGGCGGAAGATACGCAGTATTTT.